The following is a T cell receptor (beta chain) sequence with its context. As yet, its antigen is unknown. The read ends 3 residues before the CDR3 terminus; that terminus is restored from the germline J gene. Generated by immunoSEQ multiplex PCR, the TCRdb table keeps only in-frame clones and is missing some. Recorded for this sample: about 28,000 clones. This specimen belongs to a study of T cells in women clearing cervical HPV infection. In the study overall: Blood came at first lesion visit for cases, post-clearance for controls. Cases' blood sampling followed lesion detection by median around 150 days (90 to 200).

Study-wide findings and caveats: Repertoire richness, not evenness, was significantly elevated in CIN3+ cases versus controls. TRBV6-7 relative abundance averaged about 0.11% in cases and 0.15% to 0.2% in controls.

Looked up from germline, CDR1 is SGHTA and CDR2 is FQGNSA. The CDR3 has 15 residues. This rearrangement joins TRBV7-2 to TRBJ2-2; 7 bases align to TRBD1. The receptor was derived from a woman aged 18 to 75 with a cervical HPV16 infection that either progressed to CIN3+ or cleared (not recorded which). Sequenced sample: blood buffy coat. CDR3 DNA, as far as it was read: TGTGCCAGCAGCCCACTTGACAGGGAGAATTCACCG. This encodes CASSPLDRENSP. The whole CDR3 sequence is CASSPLDRENSPLFF.